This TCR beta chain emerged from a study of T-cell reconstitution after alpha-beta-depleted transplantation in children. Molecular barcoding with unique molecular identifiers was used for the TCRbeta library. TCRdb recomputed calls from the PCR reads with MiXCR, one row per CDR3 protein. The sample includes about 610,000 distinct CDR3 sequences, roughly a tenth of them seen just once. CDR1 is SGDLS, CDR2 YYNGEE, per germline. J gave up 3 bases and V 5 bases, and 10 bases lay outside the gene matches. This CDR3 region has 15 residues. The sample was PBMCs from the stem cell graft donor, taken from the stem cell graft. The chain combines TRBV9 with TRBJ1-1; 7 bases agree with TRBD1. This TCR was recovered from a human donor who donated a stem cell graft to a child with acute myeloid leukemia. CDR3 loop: CASSVFDRVHTEAFF. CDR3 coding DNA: TGTGCCAGCAGTGTTTTCGACAGGGTACACACTGAAGCTTTCTTT.